These 23 T cell receptor beta chains originate from one sample sequenced in a study of blood T cell repertoires in COVID-19. Sequencing was performed with immunoSEQ multiplex PCR; in TCRdb, only in-frame clones are kept and a portion is missing. The sample records hundreds of thousands of clones, about 85% being singletons. Sequenced input: PBMCs or T cells enriched from blood (not recorded which). The receptors were sampled from a woman aged 25-40 years who had been exposed to COVID-19.

The V gene is TRBV7-9, the J gene TRBJ1-5, with D possibly being TRBD1 (5 bases). Per the germline V gene, CDR1 is SEHNR and CDR2 is FQNEAQ (reference sequence). The CDR3 is 16 amino acids. V was clipped by 4 bases and J by 5 bases, with 18 bases between them. CDR3 sequence: CASSSSGLVGDQPQHF. The CDR3 DNA is TGTGCCAGCAGCTCCTCGGGACTGGTAGGGGATCAGCCCCAGCATTTT.

V gene TRBV25-1 combines with J gene TRBJ1-1, with D possibly being TRBD1 (6 bases). Germline loops: CDR1 MGHDK, CDR2 SYGVNS. The V and J ends lost 6 bases and 4 bases respectively, with 15 bases between them. This CDR3 spans 14 amino acids. As DNA, the CDR3 is TGTGCCAGCAGCGGACTAGGGGGGGTCACTGAAGCTTTCTTT. As protein: CASSGLGGVTEAFF.

This chain joins TRBV4-2 and TRBJ1-2; no clear D gene. Germline CDR1 reads LGHNA; CDR2 reads YNFKEQ. The CDR3 is made up of 14 amino acids. Trimming cost V 1 base and J 6 bases, with 12 bases left between them. For the CDR3, the DNA is TGTGCCAGCAGCCAAGGCGGTGCCGTTGATGGCTACACCTTC. It translates to CASSQGGAVDGYTF.

The chain joins TRBV7-9 to TRBJ2-3; 10 bases match TRBD1. Germline assignment: CDR1 SEHNR and CDR2 FQNEAQ (reference sequence). The V and J ends lost 5 bases and 3 bases, in that order; junction bases with no gene match: 14. CDR3 length equals 18 residues. The CDR3 DNA reads TGTGCCAGCAGCCGGGACAGGGGCCTCCCTAGGTGGACAGATACGCAGTATTTT. It codes for CASSRDRGLPRWTDTQYF. Full variable domain (remainder filled in from reference TRBV7-9 and TRBJ2-3): DTGVSQNPRHKITKRGQNVTFRCDPISEHNRLYWYRQTLGQGPEFLTYFQNEAQLEKSRLLSDRFSAERPKGSFSTLEIQRTEQGDSAMYLCASSRDRGLPRWTDTQYFGPGTRLTVL.

The V call is TRBV5-1, the J call TRBJ1-2; a weak D match, TRBD1 (6 bases). Trimming cost V 3 bases and J 8 bases, with 14 bases left between them. There are 13 residues in the CDR3. Per the germline V gene, CDR1 is SGHRS and CDR2 is YFSETQ. The CDR3 DNA is TGCGCCAGCAGCTCCGAGGGGGTGAGCGGCTACACCTTC. Amino acids: CASSSEGVSGYTF. The entire variable domain, with the rest obtained from reference TRBV5-1 and TRBJ1-2, is as follows: KAGVTQTPRYLIKTRGQQVTLSCSPISGHRSVSWYQQTPGQGLQFLFEYFSETQRNKGNFPGRFSGRQFSNSRSEMNVSTLELGDSALYLCASSSEGVSGYTFGSGTRLTVV.

This clone was seen a single time. The chain has TRBV6-1 and TRBJ1-2; D uncertain. V shed 0 bases and J shed 8 bases, with 13 bases lying between them. Per the germline V gene, CDR1 is MNHNS and CDR2 is SASEGT. CDR3 length: 14 residues. The CDR3 DNA sequence: TGTGCCAGCAGTGAAGCGCAAGTCAGTTACGGCTACACCTTC. It specifies CASSEAQVSYGYTF.

This clone has just a few counts. V gene TRBV5-4 combines with J gene TRBJ2-7; 9 bases match TRBD1. This CDR3 has 18 amino acids. V dropped 4 bases and J dropped 3; count of bases not matched to a gene: 17. Germline loops: CDR1 SGHNT, CDR2 YYREEE (reference sequence). The CDR3 sequence: CASSLTGGITYSYYEQYF. The CDR3 DNA reads as TGTGCCAGCAGCCTTACAGGGGGCATAACTTATAGCTACTACGAGCAGTACTTC.

V usage is TRBV12-3 or TRBV12-4 and J usage is TRBJ2-1, with D possibly matching TRBD1 (5 bases). The CDR3 totals 13 residues. V shed 2 bases and J shed 6 bases, with 8 bases lying between them. The CDR3 nucleotides are TGTGCCAGCAGTTTATCCAGGGTCAATGAGCAGTTCTTC. It specifies CASSLSRVNEQFF.

This chain connects TRBV6-5 to TRBJ2-3, with unresolved D. The germline gives CDR1 MNHEY, CDR2 SVGAGI. The CDR3 consists of 14 residues. The V and J ends lost 6 bases and 1 base respectively, with 11 bases between them. The CDR3, as DNA: TGTGCCAGCAGGGCCAGTCTAGGCACAGATACGCAGTATTTT. Translating gives CASRASLGTDTQYF.

This clone appeared a single time. V usage is TRBV18 and J usage is TRBJ1-1; no definite D call. The V gene lost 5 bases and the J gene lost 1 base, with 8 bases spanning the gap. Germline V gene data show CDR1 as KGHSH and CDR2 as LQKENI. The CDR3 is 13 amino acids. DNA of the CDR3: TGTGCCAGCTCAGGCTCTCCGAACACTGAAGCTTTCTTT. Translated: CASSGSPNTEAFF.

The chain couples TRBV7-9 to TRBJ1-2; TRBD1 matches 7 bases. The CDR3 covers 15 residues. Germline V lookup: CDR1 SEHNR, CDR2 FQNEAQ (reference sequence). V lost 5 bases, J lost 5 bases, and 11 bases stayed unmatched. CDR3 sequence (DNA): TGTGCCAGCAGCCTGGCGCAGACAGGGCGATATGGCTACACCTTC. Translation: CASSLAQTGRYGYTF.

The chain couples TRBV15 to TRBJ1-3, with a possible D match to TRBD1 (5 bases). The CDR3 has 17 residues. CDR1 is LNHNV and CDR2 is YYDKDF in the germline V gene (reference sequence). Trimming took 0 bases from V and 0 from J, leaving 12 bases between them. The CDR3 DNA follows: TGTGCCACCAGCAGAGATCTGGGGGGGATCTCTGGAAACACCATATATTTT. It yields the protein CATSRDLGGISGNTIYF.

The J gene is TRBJ2-7, the V gene TRBV6-1, with 9 bases aligning to TRBD2. The trim removed 2 bases at V and 0 bases at J, leaving 5 bases unmatched. The CDR3 is 16 amino acids. CDR1 and CDR2 from the germline V gene are MNHNS and SASEGT. In DNA, the CDR3 is TGTGCCAGCAGTGAACTCAGCGGGGGGACCTCCTACGAGCAGTACTTC. Translated, it gives CASSELSGGTSYEQYF.

The chain employs TRBV7-2 and TRBJ2-1, with 10 bases fitting TRBD1. Trimming took 1 base from V and 6 from J; bases not matched to a gene: 3. The germline V gene has CDR1 SGHTA and CDR2 FQGNSA. CDR3 length equals 15 residues. DNA of the CDR3: TGTGCCAGCAGCTTAGATCGGACAGGGGGCAATGAGCAGTTCTTC. This codes for CASSLDRTGGNEQFF.

The chain carries TRBV28 and TRBJ1-5, with D uncertain. Germline CDR1 is MDHEN and CDR2 is SYDVKM. The V end lost 3 bases, the J end lost 5 bases, and 8 bases lay between the germline ends. The CDR3 length is 13 residues. CDR3 region: CASSLNGDQPQHF. The CDR3 DNA reads as TGTGCCAGCAGTTTGAACGGGGATCAGCCCCAGCATTTT.

This clone was seen only a few times. The V call is TRBV5-1, the J call TRBJ1-1, with D perhaps TRBD1 (6 bases). There are 14 residues in the CDR3. CDR1 and CDR2 (germline): SGHRS, YFSETQ. The V end lost 5 bases, the J end lost 0 bases, and 11 bases lay between the germline ends. CDR3: CASRDQGMNTEAFF. CDR3 DNA sequence: TGCGCCAGCAGGGATCAGGGGATGAACACTGAAGCTTTCTTT.

V usage is TRBV19 and J usage is TRBJ2-2, with D unclear. V was shortened by 0 bases and J by 4 bases, with 12 bases between the two germline ends. Germline lookup yields CDR1 LNHDA and CDR2 SQIVND (reference sequence). This CDR3 contains 16 residues. The CDR3 loop reads CASSIDPDTSTGELFF. The CDR3 DNA reads TGTGCCAGTAGTATAGACCCCGACACTTCCACCGGGGAGCTGTTTTTT.

In this sample, this clone turned up a few times. This chain connects TRBV12-3 or TRBV12-4 to TRBJ2-2; 8 bases fit TRBD1. Trimming at V came to 7 bases and at J to 8 bases, leaving 6 bases not matched to a gene. CDR3 length: 13 residues. In nucleotides, the CDR3 is TGTGCCAGCACCCACAGGGGGAGAGGGGAGCTGTTTTTT. Encoded protein: CASTHRGRGELFF.

V usage is TRBV6-2 or TRBV6-3 and J usage is TRBJ2-4, with 10 bases that match TRBD2. V lost 4 bases, J lost 8 bases, and 5 bases stayed unmatched. Germline CDR1 is MNHEY and CDR2 is SVGEGT. This CDR3 contains 14 residues. The CDR3 region is CASSSSGGAYIQYF. For the CDR3, the DNA is TGTGCCAGCAGTTCGAGCGGGGGGGCATACATTCAGTACTTC.

This chain joins TRBV21-1 and TRBJ2-3; the DNA was not compared with TRBD2, the D call given in the table. TRBV21-1 is termed a pseudogene. The CDR3 extends over 16 amino acids. The CDR3 region is CASSKGSRGESDTQYF. The CDR3 DNA follows: TGTGCCAGCAGCAAAGGGTCGCGGGGGGAATCAGATACGCAGTATTTT.

The chain joins TRBV9 to TRBJ2-1; TRBD2 aligns across 7 bases. Per the germline V gene, CDR1 is SGDLS and CDR2 is YYNGEE. The CDR3 runs to 14 residues. The V gene end was trimmed by 4 bases and the J gene end by 3 bases; junction bases not matched to a gene: 4. The CDR3 bases are TGTGCCAGCAGCTCGACTAGCAACTACAATGAGCAGTTCTTC. It codes for CASSSTSNYNEQFF.

The chain is built from TRBV27 and TRBJ1-2; TRBD1 matches 7 bases. Per germline, CDR1 MNHEY and CDR2 SMNVEV (reference sequence). The CDR3 consists of 16 residues. V trimming: 0 bases; J trimming: 7 bases; junction bases outside the gene matches: 11. CDR3 in amino acids: CASSLSRLQGPLGYTF. In DNA, the CDR3 is TGTGCCAGCAGTTTATCCCGCTTACAGGGGCCGCTTGGCTACACCTTC.

This chain uses TRBV4-1 with TRBJ2-3, with D possibly matching TRBD2 (5 bases). The CDR3 loop spans 15 amino acids. Germline loops: CDR1 MGHRA, CDR2 YSYEKL. V lost 4 bases and J lost 7, with 18 bases in between. CDR3 loop: CASSPGSDSPYTQYF. CDR3 nucleotides: TGCGCCAGCAGCCCAGGCTCGGACTCTCCGTATACGCAGTATTTT.